This T cell receptor beta chain emerged from a study of blood T cell repertoires in COVID-19. For the study at large: Specimens from acute and convalescent COVID-19 originated in the United States, Italy and Spain. Sources were T cells, B-cell-depleted T cells, or PBMCs; the material itself was cDNA or gDNA.

In the authors' methods: Scientists estimated how many nucleated cells there were by amplifying reference gene primers. Sequencing was performed with immunoSEQ multiplex PCR; in TCRdb, only in-frame clones are kept and a portion is missing. V and J calls and clone size follow that table, whereas D and trimming were derived from the DNA. The sample has around 380,000 clones, 70% to 85% seen once. Per germline, CDR1 MGHRA and CDR2 YSYEKL. The V end lost 6 bases, the J end lost 0 bases, and 10 bases lay between the germline ends. This CDR3 is built from 14 residues. The rearrangement uses TRBV4-1 and TRBJ2-3, with TRBD2 as a possible D gene (6 bases). This receptor was obtained from a human donor with acute or convalescent COVID-19. The donor label of this sample is uncertain. Sequencing was carried out using peripheral blood. The CDR3 coding sequence is TGCGCCAGCAGGCCGGGAGCTAGCACAGATACGCAGTATTTT. Translation: CASRPGASTDTQYF.